The 18 T cell receptor beta chains reported below all come from one sample, sequenced in a study of vaccination effects on CD4 cells after COVID-19. TCRdb's copy holds only in-frame clones and misses some; the assay was immunoSEQ multiplex PCR. The sample consists of around 47,000 clones, around 70% of them appearing once. Before sequencing, viral peptide pools were used by the ViraFEST assay to expand antigen-specific CD4+ T cells. With approximately 9 days of culture completed, CD4+ T cells were isolated. PCR confirmed that the person was infected with SARS-CoV-2 between March and December 2020. Antigens of these TCRs are unknown. The sample in question was CD4+ T cells from PBMCs cultured with a peptide pool, obtained before COVID-19 vaccination. Receptors were obtained from a human donor who had a prior SARS-CoV-2 infection.

The chain combines TRBV3-1 (or the pseudogene TRBV3-2) with TRBJ1-2; the match to TRBD1 covers 12 bases. The CDR3 has 15 residues. The germline V gene encodes CDR1 LGHDT and CDR2 YNNKEL (reference sequence). V lost 4 bases and J lost 5; bases outside the gene matches: 5. This CDR3 is CASSPRDRGHYGYTF. The CDR3 coding sequence is TGTGCCAGCAGCCCCCGGGACAGGGGGCATTATGGCTACACCTTC.

V gene TRBV5-4 combines with J gene TRBJ2-2; D may be TRBD2 (5 bases). The germline CDR1 and CDR2 sequences are SGHNT and YYREEE (reference sequence). The CDR3 is 13 residues long. Trimming removed 4 bases at V and 3 bases at J, with 7 bases between. CDR3 amino acids: CASSLGDTGELFF. DNA of the CDR3: TGTGCCAGCAGCCTCGGGGACACCGGGGAGCTGTTTTTT.

The chain uses TRBV2 and TRBJ2-5; TRBD2 might be the D (6 bases). Trimming took 4 bases from V and 1 from J, leaving 7 bases between them. The CDR3 has 13 residues. Germline loops: CDR1 SNHLY, CDR2 FYNNEI. The CDR3 DNA sequence: TGTGCCAGCAGTGTGGAGGGCCAAGAGACCCAGTACTTC. This sequence encodes CASSVEGQETQYF.

This clone has more than one count but fewer than ten. The chain employs TRBV2 and TRBJ2-7; D not certain. CDR3 size: 11 residues. Germline V CDR1 and CDR2: SNHLY, FYNNEI. With 4 bases removed from V and 3 bases from J, the gap between germline ends came to 4 bases. The chain's CDR3 is CASSGHYEQYF. The CDR3 nucleotides read TGTGCCAGCAGTGGTCACTACGAGCAGTACTTC.

This chain uses TRBV12-5 with TRBJ1-5; TRBD1 agrees at 9 bases. CDR3 size: 15 residues. With V trimmed by 1 base and J by 10 bases, 8 bases remained unmatched. The germline V gene has CDR1 LGHNT and CDR2 FRNRAP. The CDR3 loop reads CASGLGRTGVFPQHF. Written as DNA, the CDR3 is TGTGCTAGTGGTTTGGGACGGACAGGGGTCTTCCCCCAGCATTTT.

The chain links TRBV5-4 to TRBJ2-1, with D perhaps matching TRBD2 (5 bases). The CDR3 has 15 amino acids. Trimming removed 4 bases at V and 1 base at J, with 12 bases between. Germline V gene data show CDR1 as SGHNT and CDR2 as YYREEE (reference sequence). This chain's CDR3 is CASSLDYASYNEQFF. The CDR3 DNA reads as TGTGCCAGCAGCCTTGACTATGCGTCCTACAATGAGCAGTTCTTC.

A few counts support this clone. The J gene is TRBJ2-3, the V gene TRBV11-3; possibly TRBD1 for D (5 bases). The germline V gene encodes CDR1 SGHNT and CDR2 YENEEA. CDR3 length equals 17 residues. The V gene lost 5 bases and the J gene lost 4 bases, with 22 bases spanning the gap. The CDR3 reads CASSPMIGAGSADTQYF. CDR3 DNA: TGTGCCAGCAGCCCAATGATTGGGGCAGGTTCAGCAGATACGCAGTATTTT.

This clone was recorded only once. The rearrangement uses TRBV20-1 and TRBJ2-2; D is perhaps TRBD1 (5 bases). Germline-derived CDR1 and CDR2 are DFQATT and SNEGSKA (reference sequence). The CDR3 is 14 residues long. V lost 3 bases and J lost 7, with 15 bases in between. In nucleotides, the CDR3 is TGCAGTGCTAGTAGAAGCCAGGGCAGCGGGGAGCTGTTTTTT. This translates into CSASRSQGSGELFF.

Only a few counts were recorded for this clone. J is TRBJ2-7 and V is TRBV7-3; D unresolved. The CDR3 loop spans 13 amino acids. The germline gives CDR1 SGHTA, CDR2 FQGTGA. The V end lost 5 bases, the J end lost 6 bases, and 14 bases lay between the germline ends. This chain's CDR3 is CASSTNGFFEQYF. CDR3 nucleotides: TGTGCCAGCAGCACCAACGGGTTCTTCGAGCAGTACTTC.

V is TRBV24-1 and J is TRBJ2-7, with 7 bases identical to TRBD1. The length of the CDR3 is 14 residues. CDR1 is KGHDR, CDR2 SFDVKD, per germline. V lost 4 bases, J lost 3 bases, and 5 bases stayed unmatched. The DNA of the CDR3 is TGTGCCACCAGTGAGGAAAGACAGGGCTACGAGCAGTACTTC. Translated, it gives CATSEERQGYEQYF.

There are a few counts of this clone. The chain has TRBV3-1 (or the pseudogene TRBV3-2) and TRBJ2-1; D not resolved. The CDR3 runs to 14 residues. Germline V gene lookup returns CDR1 LGHDT and CDR2 YNNKEL (reference sequence). Trimming removed 0 bases at V and 4 bases at J, with 7 bases between. The DNA of the CDR3 is TGTGCCAGCAGCCAAGATTGGGGATACAATGAGCAGTTCTTC. Translation gives CASSQDWGYNEQFF.

This clone appeared a single time. The rearrangement joins TRBV6-5 to TRBJ2-3; TRBD2 might be the D (7 bases). Per the germline V gene, CDR1 is MNHEY and CDR2 is SVGAGI. The CDR3 runs 14 residues. Between the trimmed V and J ends, which lost 6 bases and 2 bases, there was a span of 12 bases. As DNA, the CDR3 is TGTGCCAGCAGGGCGGGGGCCTACACAGATACGCAGTATTTT. Translating gives CASRAGAYTDTQYF.

The gene calls are TRBV18 and TRBJ2-7, with 7 nucleotides matching TRBD2. The V gene end was trimmed by 3 bases and the J gene end by 6 bases; junction bases not matched to a gene: 5. Germline CDR1 reads KGHSH; CDR2 reads LQKENI. The CDR3 contains 13 residues. Written as DNA, the CDR3 is TGTGCCAGCTCACCGACTAGCCCTCTCGAGCAGTACTTC. Its protein product is CASSPTSPLEQYF.

V is TRBV6-5 and J is TRBJ1-2; D is ambiguous. The germline gives CDR1 MNHEY, CDR2 SVGAGI. Trimming took off 0 bases at V and 4 bases at J, with 9 bases between the two ends. This CDR3 has 14 residues. CDR3 residues: CASSYSGRSYGYTF. The CDR3 DNA follows: TGTGCCAGCAGTTACTCGGGTCGGTCCTATGGCTACACCTTC.

The V and J genes are TRBV5-1 and TRBJ1-6; D is ambiguous. CDR1 and CDR2 from the germline V gene are SGHRS and YFSETQ. The CDR3 is 16 amino acids. The V end lost 0 bases, the J end lost 0 bases, and 7 bases lay between the germline ends. CDR3 residues: CASSLGANSYNSPLHF. The DNA of the CDR3 is TGCGCCAGCAGCTTGGGGGCTAACTCCTATAATTCACCCCTCCACTTT. Full variable domain (missing parts from reference TRBV5-1 and TRBJ1-6): KAGVTQTPRYLIKTRGQQVTLSCSPISGHRSVSWYQQTPGQGLQFLFEYFSETQRNKGNFPGRFSGRQFSNSRSEMNVSTLELGDSALYLCASSLGANSYNSPLHFGNGTRLTVT.

The rearrangement uses TRBV6-2 or TRBV6-3 and TRBJ2-5, with D perhaps TRBD2 (5 bases). The CDR3 is 15 residues long. Trimming pared 0 bases from V and 7 bases from J, leaving 15 bases between. Germline-derived CDR1 and CDR2 are MNHEY and SVGEGT. CDR3 nucleotides: TGTGCCAGCAGTTACTCCCGGGAAATAAAAGGGACCCAGTACTTC. It translates to CASSYSREIKGTQYF.

The chain recombines TRBV3-1 (or the pseudogene TRBV3-2) with TRBJ2-2; 7 bases fit TRBD2. Germline CDR1 reads LGHDT; CDR2 reads YNNKEL (reference sequence). V shed 2 bases and J 7 bases; nucleotides not matched to a gene: 4. The length of the CDR3 is 14 residues. The CDR3 is CASSQSGGSGELFF. As DNA, the CDR3 is TGTGCCAGCAGCCAATCGGGGGGTAGCGGGGAGCTGTTTTTT.

J is TRBJ2-5 and V is TRBV4-2, with TRBD2 matching over 12 bases. V dropped 0 bases and J dropped 4; count of bases not matched to a gene: 9. This CDR3 comprises 18 residues. CDR1 and CDR2 from the germline V gene are LGHNA and YNFKEQ. The DNA of the CDR3 is TGTGCCAGCAGCCAAGATCCTAGCGGGGGGGCGGGAGGAGAGACCCAGTACTTC. Its protein is CASSQDPSGGAGGETQYF.